This is a list of T cell receptor beta chains from one sample in a study of blood T cell repertoires in COVID-19. Method: immunoSEQ multiplex PCR; TCRdb's copy keeps in-frame clones and lacks some. The top ten clones hold approximately 1.1% of a sample with a few hundred thousand clones, about 90% of them seen once. Sequencing was carried out using PBMCs or T cells enriched from blood (not recorded which). The receptors here all came from a man aged 25-45 years who had recovered from COVID-19. CDR3s include the opening cysteine and the closing phenylalanine or tryptophan. D genes are given only for firm matches. Only part of the rows carry a size: once, few, many, or a class if the clone is expanded.

clone_size	v_call	j_call	d_call	cdr3_aa	cdr3_nt
-	TRBV5-1	TRBJ2-1	-	CASSRTRDNEQFF	TGCGCCAGCAGCCGTACGCGTGACAATGAGCAGTTCTTC
once	TRBV27	TRBJ2-3	TRBD2	CASRLGLAGATDTQYF	TGTGCCAGCAGACTGGGACTAGCGGGAGCCACAGATACGCAGTATTTT
-	TRBV6-5	TRBJ2-7	TRBD1	CATNRGYEQYF	TGTGCCACAAACAGGGGCTACGAGCAGTACTTC
-	TRBV6-5	TRBJ1-1	-	CASSTGWPLTEAFF	TGTGCCAGCAGTACAGGTTGGCCCCTAACTGAAGCTTTCTTT
-	TRBV4-3	TRBJ2-7	TRBD2	CASSQVLAGSYEQYF	TGCGCCAGCAGCCAAGTTCTAGCGGGATCCTACGAGCAGTACTTC
-	TRBV5-1	TRBJ2-1	-	CASHHPGDNEQFF	TGCGCCAGCCACCACCCGGGGGACAATGAGCAGTTCTTC
many	TRBV19	TRBJ2-3	-	CASRQGQQDTQYF	TGTGCCAGTAGGCAAGGACAGCAAGATACGCAGTATTTT
-	TRBV3-1/TRBV3-2	TRBJ2-5	TRBD1	CASSQGQGRETQYF	TGTGCCAGCAGCCAGGGACAGGGTAGAGAGACCCAGTACTTC
few	TRBV4-2	TRBJ2-1	-	CASSQDRGHYNEQFF	TGTGCCAGCAGCCAAGATAGGGGACACTACAATGAGCAGTTCTTC
-	TRBV4-3	TRBJ2-7	TRBD1	CASSQSPGSGGHEQYF	TGCGCCAGCAGCCAATCCCCTGGGTCAGGGGGACACGAGCAGTACTTC
-	TRBV18	TRBJ1-5	-	CASSLSPTGLDNQPQHF	TGTGCCAGCTCACTCAGCCCGACAGGACTAGACAATCAGCCCCAGCATTTT
-	TRBV2	TRBJ2-7	-	CASHRAQAYEQYF	TGTGCCAGCCACAGGGCACAAGCCTACGAGCAGTACTTC
once	TRBV2	TRBJ1-5	TRBD1	CASSPGQGATQPQHF	TGTGCCAGCAGTCCAGGACAGGGGGCGACTCAGCCCCAGCATTTT
-	TRBV6-5	TRBJ1-1	-	CASSTGTRSSEAFF	TGTGCCAGCAGCACCGGGACTCGCAGTTCTGAAGCTTTCTTT
-	TRBV19	TRBJ2-5	TRBD1	CASSSGTGEGETQYF	TGTGCCAGTAGTAGCGGGACAGGGGAAGGGGAGACCCAGTACTTC
-	TRBV19	TRBJ1-1	TRBD1	CASSIGQGATEAFF	TGTGCCAGTAGTATCGGACAGGGGGCGACTGAAGCTTTCTTT
-	TRBV10-1	TRBJ2-1	-	CASSESSLTPHNEQFF	TGCGCCAGCAGTGAGTCGAGTCTTACCCCCCACAATGAGCAGTTCTTC
-	TRBV20-1	TRBJ1-1	-	CSARSEAEAFF	TGCAGTGCTAGGAGCGAGGCTGAAGCTTTCTTT
few	TRBV29-1	TRBJ1-1	TRBD1	CSVAGQPNTEAFF	TGCAGCGTGGCGGGACAGCCGAACACTGAAGCTTTCTTT
-	TRBV6-4	TRBJ1-6	-	CASSDGAGLNSPLHF	TGTGCCAGCAGTGACGGCGCAGGGTTGAATTCACCCCTCCACTTT
-	TRBV13	TRBJ1-4	TRBD1	CASSPRGTGNEKLFF	TGTGCCAGCAGCCCCCGCGGGACAGGGAATGAAAAACTGTTTTTT
few	TRBV3-1/TRBV3-2	TRBJ1-6	-	CASSQALNSPLHF	TGTGCCAGCAGCCAAGCTCTGAATTCACCCCTCCACTTT